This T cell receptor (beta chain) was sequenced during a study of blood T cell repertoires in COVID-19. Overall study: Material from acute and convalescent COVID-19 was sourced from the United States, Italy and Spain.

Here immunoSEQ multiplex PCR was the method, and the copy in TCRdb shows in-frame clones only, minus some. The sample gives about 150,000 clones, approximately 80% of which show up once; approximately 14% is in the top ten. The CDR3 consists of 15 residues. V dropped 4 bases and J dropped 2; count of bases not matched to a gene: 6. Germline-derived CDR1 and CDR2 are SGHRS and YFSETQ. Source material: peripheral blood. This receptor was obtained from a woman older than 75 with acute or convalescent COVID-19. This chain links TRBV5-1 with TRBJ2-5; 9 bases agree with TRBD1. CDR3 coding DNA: TGCGCCAGCAGCACCACAGGGGGCGGGCAAGAGACCCAGTACTTC. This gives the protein CASSTTGGGQETQYF.